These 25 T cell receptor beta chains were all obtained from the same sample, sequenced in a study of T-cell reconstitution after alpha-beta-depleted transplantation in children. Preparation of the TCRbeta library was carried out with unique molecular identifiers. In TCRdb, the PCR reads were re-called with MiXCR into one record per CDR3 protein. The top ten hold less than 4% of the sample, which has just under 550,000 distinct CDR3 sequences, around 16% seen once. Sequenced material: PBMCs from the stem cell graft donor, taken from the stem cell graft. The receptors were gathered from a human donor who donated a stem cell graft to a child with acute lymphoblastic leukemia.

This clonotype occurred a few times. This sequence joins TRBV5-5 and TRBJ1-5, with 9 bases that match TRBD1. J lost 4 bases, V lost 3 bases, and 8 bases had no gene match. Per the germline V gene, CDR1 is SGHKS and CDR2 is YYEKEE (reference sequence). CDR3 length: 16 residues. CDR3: CASSWTGAPLNQPQHF. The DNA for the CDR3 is TGTGCCAGCAGCTGGACAGGGGCTCCCCTAAATCAGCCCCAGCATTTT. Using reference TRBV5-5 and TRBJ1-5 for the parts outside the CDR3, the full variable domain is DAGVTQSPTHLIKTRGQQVTLRCSPISGHKSVSWYQQVLGQGPQFIFQYYEKEERGRGNFPDRFSARQFPNYSSELNVNALLLGDSALYLCASSWTGAPLNQPQHFGDGTRLSIL.

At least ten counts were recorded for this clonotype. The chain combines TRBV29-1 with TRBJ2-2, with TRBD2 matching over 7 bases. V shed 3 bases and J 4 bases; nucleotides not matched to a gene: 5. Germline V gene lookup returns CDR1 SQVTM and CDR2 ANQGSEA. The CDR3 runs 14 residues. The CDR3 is CSVDRGVTTGELFF. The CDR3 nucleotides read TGCAGCGTTGACCGGGGGGTTACCACCGGGGAGCTGTTTTTT.

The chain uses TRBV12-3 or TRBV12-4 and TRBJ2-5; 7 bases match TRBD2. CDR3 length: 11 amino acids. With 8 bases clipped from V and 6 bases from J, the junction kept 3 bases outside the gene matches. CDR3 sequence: CASSGGKTQYF. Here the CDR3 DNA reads TGTGCCAGCTCGGGGGGAAAGACCCAGTACTTC.

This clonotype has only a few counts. This CDR3 reads CASTARGPLDEQYF. Here the CDR3 DNA reads TGTGCCAGCACTGCCCGGGGGCCGCTGGACGAGCAGTACTTC. The chain links TRBV7-6 to TRBJ2-7, with D perhaps matching TRBD1 or TRBD2 (6 bases each). Germline V CDR1 and CDR2: SGHVS, FNYEAQ. V lost 7 bases, J lost 5 bases, and 18 bases lay in between. This CDR3 spans 14 amino acids.

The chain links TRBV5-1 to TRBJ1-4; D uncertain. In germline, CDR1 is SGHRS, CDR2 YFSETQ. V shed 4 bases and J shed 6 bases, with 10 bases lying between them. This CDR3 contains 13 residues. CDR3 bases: TGCGCCAGCAGCGGTCAGAATTATGAAAAACTGTTTTTT. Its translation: CASSGQNYEKLFF.

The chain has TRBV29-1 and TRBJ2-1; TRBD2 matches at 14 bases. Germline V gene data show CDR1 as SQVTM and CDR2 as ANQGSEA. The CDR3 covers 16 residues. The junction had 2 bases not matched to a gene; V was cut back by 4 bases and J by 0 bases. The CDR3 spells CSVAGTSGSSYNEQFF. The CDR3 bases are TGCAGCGTTGCGGGGACTAGCGGGAGCTCCTACAATGAGCAGTTCTTC.

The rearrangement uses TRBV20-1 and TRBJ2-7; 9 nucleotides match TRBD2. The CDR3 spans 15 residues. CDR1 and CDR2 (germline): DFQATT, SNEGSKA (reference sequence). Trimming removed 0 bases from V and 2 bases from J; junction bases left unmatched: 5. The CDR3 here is CSARDQGLATYEQYF. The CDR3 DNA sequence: TGCAGTGCTAGAGATCAAGGACTAGCGACCTACGAGCAGTACTTC.

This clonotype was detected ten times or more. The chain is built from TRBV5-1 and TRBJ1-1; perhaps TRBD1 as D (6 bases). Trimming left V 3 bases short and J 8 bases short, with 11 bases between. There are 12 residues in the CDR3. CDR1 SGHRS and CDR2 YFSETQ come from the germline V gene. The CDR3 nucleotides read TGCGCCAGCAGCTGGTCTACAGGGGAAGCTTTCTTT. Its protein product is CASSWSTGEAFF.

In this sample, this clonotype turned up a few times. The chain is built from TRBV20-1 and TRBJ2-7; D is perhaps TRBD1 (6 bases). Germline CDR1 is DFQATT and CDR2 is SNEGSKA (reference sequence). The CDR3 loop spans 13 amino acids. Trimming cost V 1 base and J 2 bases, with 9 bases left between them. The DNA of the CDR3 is TGCAGTGCTAGAGCGGACAGACCCTACGAGCAGTACTTC. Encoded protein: CSARADRPYEQYF.

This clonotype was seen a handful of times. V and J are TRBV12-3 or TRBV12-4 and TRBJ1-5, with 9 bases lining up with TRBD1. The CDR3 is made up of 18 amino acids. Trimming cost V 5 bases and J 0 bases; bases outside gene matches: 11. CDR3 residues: CASSHHRDRVYSNQPQHF. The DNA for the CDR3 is TGTGCCAGCAGTCATCACCGGGACAGGGTTTATAGCAATCAGCCCCAGCATTTT.

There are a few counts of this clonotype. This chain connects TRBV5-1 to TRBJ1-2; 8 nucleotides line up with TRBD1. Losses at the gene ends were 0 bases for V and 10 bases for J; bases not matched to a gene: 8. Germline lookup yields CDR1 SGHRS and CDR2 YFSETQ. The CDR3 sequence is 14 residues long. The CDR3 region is CASSLAQGQAVYTF. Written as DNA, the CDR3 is TGCGCCAGCAGCTTGGCTCAGGGACAGGCAGTCTACACCTTC. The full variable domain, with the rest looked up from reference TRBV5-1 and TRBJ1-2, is KAGVTQTPRYLIKTRGQQVTLSCSPISGHRSVSWYQQTPGQGLQFLFEYFSETQRNKGNFPGRFSGRQFSNSRSEMNVSTLELGDSALYLCASSLAQGQAVYTFGSGTRLTVV.

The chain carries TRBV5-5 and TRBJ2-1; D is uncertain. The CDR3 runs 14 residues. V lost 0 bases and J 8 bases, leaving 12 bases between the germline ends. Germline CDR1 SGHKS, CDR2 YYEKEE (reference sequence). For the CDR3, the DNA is TGTGCCAGCAGCTTGGCCGACACGGGTCATGAGCAGTTCTTC. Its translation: CASSLADTGHEQFF.

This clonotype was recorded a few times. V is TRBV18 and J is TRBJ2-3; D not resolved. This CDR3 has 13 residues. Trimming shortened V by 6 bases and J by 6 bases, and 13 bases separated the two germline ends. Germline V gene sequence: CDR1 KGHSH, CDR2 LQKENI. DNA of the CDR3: TGTGCCAGCTCTCCCCGGACGGTCGATACGCAGTATTTT. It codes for CASSPRTVDTQYF.

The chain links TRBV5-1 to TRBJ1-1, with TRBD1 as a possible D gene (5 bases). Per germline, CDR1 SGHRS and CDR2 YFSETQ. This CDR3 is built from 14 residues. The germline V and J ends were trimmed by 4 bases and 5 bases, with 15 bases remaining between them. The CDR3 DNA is TGCGCCAGCAGCCCGGGGACGGAGGGGACTGAAGCTTTCTTT. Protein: CASSPGTEGTEAFF.

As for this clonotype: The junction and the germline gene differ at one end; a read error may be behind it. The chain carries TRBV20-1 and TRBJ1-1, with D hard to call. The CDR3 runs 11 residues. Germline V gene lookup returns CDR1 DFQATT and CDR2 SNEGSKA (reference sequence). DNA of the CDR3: TGCAGTGCTAGTTTGAACACTGAATCTTTCTTT. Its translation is CSASLNTESFF.

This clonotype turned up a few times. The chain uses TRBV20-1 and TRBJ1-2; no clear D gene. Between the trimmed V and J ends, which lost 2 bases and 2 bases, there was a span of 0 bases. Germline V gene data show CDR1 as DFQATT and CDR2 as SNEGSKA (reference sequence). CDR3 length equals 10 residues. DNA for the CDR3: TGCAGTGCTAGAAACTATGGCTACACCTTC. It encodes CSARNYGYTF.

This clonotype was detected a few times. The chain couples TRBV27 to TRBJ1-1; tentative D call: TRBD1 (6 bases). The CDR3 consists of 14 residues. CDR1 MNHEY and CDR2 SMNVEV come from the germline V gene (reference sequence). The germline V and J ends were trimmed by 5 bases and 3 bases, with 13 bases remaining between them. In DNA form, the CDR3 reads TGTGCCAGCAGTCCACAGGGCCGGGACACTGAAGCTTTCTTT. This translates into CASSPQGRDTEAFF.

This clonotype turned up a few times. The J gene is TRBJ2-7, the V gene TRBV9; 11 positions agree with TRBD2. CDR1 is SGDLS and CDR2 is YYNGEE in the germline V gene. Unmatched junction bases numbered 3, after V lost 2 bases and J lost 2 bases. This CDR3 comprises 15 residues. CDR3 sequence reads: CASSVDSGRAYEQYF. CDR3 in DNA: TGTGCCAGCAGCGTCGATAGCGGGAGGGCCTACGAGCAGTACTTC.

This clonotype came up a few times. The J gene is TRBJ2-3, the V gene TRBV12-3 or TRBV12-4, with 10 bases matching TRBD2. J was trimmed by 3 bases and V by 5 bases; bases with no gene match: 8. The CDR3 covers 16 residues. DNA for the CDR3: TGTGCCAGCAGTCTCCTTCTAGCGGGAGAGACAGATACGCAGTATTTT. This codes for CASSLLLAGETDTQYF.

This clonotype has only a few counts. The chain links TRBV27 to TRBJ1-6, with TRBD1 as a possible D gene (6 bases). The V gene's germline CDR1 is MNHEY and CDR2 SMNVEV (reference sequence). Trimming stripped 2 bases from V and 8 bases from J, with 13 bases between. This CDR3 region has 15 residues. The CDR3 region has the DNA TGTGCCAGCAGTTTAGAGCAGGGGTATGATTCACCCCTCCACTTT. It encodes CASSLEQGYDSPLHF.

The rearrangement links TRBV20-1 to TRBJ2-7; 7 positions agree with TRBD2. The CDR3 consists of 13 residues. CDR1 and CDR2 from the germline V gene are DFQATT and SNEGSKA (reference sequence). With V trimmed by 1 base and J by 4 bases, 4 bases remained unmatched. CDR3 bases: TGCAGTGCTAGAGGTTCGCGGGAGTACGAGCAGTACTTC. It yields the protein CSARGSREYEQYF.

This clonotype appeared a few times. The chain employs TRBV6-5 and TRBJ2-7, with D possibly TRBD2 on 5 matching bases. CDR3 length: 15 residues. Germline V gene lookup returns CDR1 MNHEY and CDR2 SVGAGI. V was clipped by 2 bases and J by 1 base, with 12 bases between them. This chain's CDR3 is CASSYPGIQSYEQYF. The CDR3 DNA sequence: TGTGCCAGCAGTTACCCCGGGATCCAATCCTACGAGCAGTACTTC.

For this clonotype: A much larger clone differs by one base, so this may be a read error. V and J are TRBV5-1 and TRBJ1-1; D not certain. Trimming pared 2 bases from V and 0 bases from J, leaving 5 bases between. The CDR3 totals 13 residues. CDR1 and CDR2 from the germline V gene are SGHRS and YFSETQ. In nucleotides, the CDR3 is TGCGCCAGCAGCTTTAAGGTGAACACTGAAGCTTTCTTT. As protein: CASSFKVNTEAFF.

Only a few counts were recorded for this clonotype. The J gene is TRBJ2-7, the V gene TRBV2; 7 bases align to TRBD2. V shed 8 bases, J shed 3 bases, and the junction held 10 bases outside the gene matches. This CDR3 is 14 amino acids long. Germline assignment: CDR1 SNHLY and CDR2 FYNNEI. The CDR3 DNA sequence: TGTGCCAGCGAACCGACTAGCACCCGCTACGAGCAGTACTTC. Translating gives CASEPTSTRYEQYF.

The CDR3 here is CASSLPGTHLNEQFF. DNA for the CDR3: TGTGCCAGCAGCCTTCCCGGGACTCACCTAAATGAGCAGTTCTTC. The chain uses TRBV12-3 or TRBV12-4 and TRBJ2-1, with D possibly being TRBD2 (6 bases). The CDR3 covers 15 residues. V was trimmed by 6 bases and J by 7 bases, leaving 19 bases between them.